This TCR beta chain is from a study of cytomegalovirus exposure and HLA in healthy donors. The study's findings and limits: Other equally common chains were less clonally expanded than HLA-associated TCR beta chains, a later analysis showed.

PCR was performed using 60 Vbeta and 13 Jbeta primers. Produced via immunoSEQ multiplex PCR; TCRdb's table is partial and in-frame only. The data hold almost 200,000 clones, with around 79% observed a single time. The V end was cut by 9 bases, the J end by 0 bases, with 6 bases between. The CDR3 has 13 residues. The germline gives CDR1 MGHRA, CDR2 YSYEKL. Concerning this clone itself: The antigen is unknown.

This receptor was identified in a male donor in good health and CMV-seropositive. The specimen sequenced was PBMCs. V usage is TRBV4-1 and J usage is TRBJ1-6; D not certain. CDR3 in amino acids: CARRVSYNSPLHF. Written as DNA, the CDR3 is TGCGCCAGGCGGGTCTCCTATAATTCACCCCTCCACTTT.